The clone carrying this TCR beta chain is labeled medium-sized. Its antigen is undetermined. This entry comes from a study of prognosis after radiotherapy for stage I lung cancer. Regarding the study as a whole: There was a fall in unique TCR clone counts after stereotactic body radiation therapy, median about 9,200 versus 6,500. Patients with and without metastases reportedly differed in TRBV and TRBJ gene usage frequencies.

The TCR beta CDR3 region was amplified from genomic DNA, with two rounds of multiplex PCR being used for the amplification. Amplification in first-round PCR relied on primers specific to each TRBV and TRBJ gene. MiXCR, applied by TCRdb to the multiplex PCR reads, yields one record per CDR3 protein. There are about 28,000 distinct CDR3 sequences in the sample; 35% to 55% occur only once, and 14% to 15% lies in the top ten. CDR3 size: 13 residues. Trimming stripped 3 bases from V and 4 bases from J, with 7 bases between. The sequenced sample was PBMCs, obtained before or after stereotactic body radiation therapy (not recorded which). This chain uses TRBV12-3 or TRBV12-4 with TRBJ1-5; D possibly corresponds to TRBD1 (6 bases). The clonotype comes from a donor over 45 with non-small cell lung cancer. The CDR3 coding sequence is TGTGCCAGCAGTTTGGACAGAAATCAGCCCCAGCATTTT. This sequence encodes CASSLDRNQPQHF.